This TCR beta chain was identified in a study of blood T cells in healthy people across ages. The length of the CDR3 is 12 residues. The junction had 7 bases not matched to a gene; V was cut back by 5 bases and J by 9 bases. Germline lookup yields CDR1 DFQATT and CDR2 SNEGSKA (reference sequence). Findings of the study overall: PBMC samples, being unsorted, prevented any conclusive comparison of naive and antigen-experienced cells. A roughly linear fall in TCR beta diversity per million T cells was seen with increasing age. The study found more naive CD4+ cells and higher diversity in long-lived than aged donors.

On this clonotype itself: Its antigen is not identified.

The second PCR ran about 6 to 11 cycles with a sample-barcoded 5' primer and J-beta primers. A tag from a template-switch adaptor with 12 random nucleotides marked each cDNA molecule. TCRdb re-analysed the 5' RACE reads in MiXCR, keeping a single row per CDR3 protein. The sample includes approximately 600,000 distinct CDR3 sequences, around three fifths of them seen just once. The sequencing sample was made of blood. The V gene is TRBV20-1, the J gene TRBJ2-3; 8 nucleotides agree with TRBD2. The clonotype originates from a man aged 55 to 70 in good health. Written as DNA, the CDR3 is TGCAGTGCTCGGGAGGGGGTGAGAACGCAGTATTTT. Protein: CSAREGVRTQYF.